A single sample gave rise to the 12 T cell receptor beta chains below, sequenced in a study of blood T cell repertoires in COVID-19. Sequenced by immunoSEQ multiplex PCR; TCRdb stores in-frame clones only, minus some. This table has over 150,000 clones, 75% to 90% appearing once. The sequenced material came from peripheral blood. All receptors come from a woman in her sixties with acute or convalescent COVID-19.

The chain combines TRBV6-5 with TRBJ2-7; 10 bases map to TRBD1. The CDR3 runs 16 residues. Per the germline V gene, CDR1 is MNHEY and CDR2 is SVGAGI. Trimming at V came to 3 bases and at J to 4 bases, leaving 9 bases not matched to a gene. CDR3 amino acids: CASSYNPGQGTYEQYF. The CDR3 nucleotides are TGTGCCAGCAGTTATAATCCGGGACAGGGGACGTACGAGCAGTACTTC.

The chain combines TRBV25-1 with TRBJ1-3; 7 bases agree with TRBD1. The CDR3 extends over 15 amino acids. With V trimmed by 4 bases and J by 3 bases, 6 bases remained unmatched. Per germline, CDR1 MGHDK and CDR2 SYGVNS. The CDR3 coding sequence is TGTGCCAGCAGTGGGTCAGGGGGTTATGGAAACACCATATATTTT. Protein product: CASSGSGGYGNTIYF.

This clone was detected once. CDR3 amino acids: CASSQVPLSYEQYF. The CDR3 DNA sequence: TGCGCCAGCAGCCAAGTCCCCCTCTCCTACGAGCAGTACTTC. The chain has TRBV4-1 and TRBJ2-7, with D hard to call. Trimming took off 1 base at V and 0 bases at J, with 7 bases between the two ends. The CDR3 extends over 14 amino acids. Germline V gene lookup returns CDR1 MGHRA and CDR2 YSYEKL.

V and J are TRBV6-6 and TRBJ2-2, with D possibly TRBD1 on 6 matching bases. Germline V gives CDR1 MNHNY, CDR2 SVGAGI (reference sequence). Trimming stripped 5 bases from V and 6 bases from J, with 10 bases between. The length of the CDR3 is 13 residues. The CDR3 sequence: CASSQTGPGELFF. CDR3 DNA: TGTGCCAGCAGTCAGACAGGCCCCGGGGAGCTGTTTTTT.

The chain combines TRBV6-4 with TRBJ2-3, with D perhaps TRBD2 (5 bases). Trimming pared 6 bases from V and 1 base from J, leaving 14 bases between. Germline V gives CDR1 MRHNA, CDR2 SNTAGT. There are 15 residues in the CDR3. The CDR3 sequence: CASSQEFSGTDTQYF. The CDR3, as DNA: TGTGCCAGCAGCCAGGAGTTTAGCGGCACAGATACGCAGTATTTT.

The V gene is TRBV5-4, the J gene TRBJ1-1, with D possibly being TRBD1 (5 bases). The germline V gene has CDR1 SGHNT and CDR2 YYREEE (reference sequence). This CDR3 has 16 residues. Trimming stripped 4 bases from V and 3 bases from J, with 19 bases between. CDR3 region: CASSPIQGGVHTEAFF. The CDR3 nucleotides are TGTGCCAGCAGCCCTATTCAGGGAGGGGTCCACACTGAAGCTTTCTTT.

The chain couples TRBV7-2 to TRBJ2-3, with TRBD2 matching 10 bases. V was clipped by 5 bases and J by 1 base; unmatched bases: 6. The germline V gene encodes CDR1 SGHTA and CDR2 FQGNSA. The CDR3 is made up of 16 amino acids. The DNA of the CDR3 is TGTGCCAGCAGCGCAGCGGGGGGGCCCGGCACAGATACGCAGTATTTT. Amino acid sequence: CASSAAGGPGTDTQYF. The full variable domain, its missing parts supplied by reference TRBV7-2 and TRBJ2-3, is GAGVSQSPSNKVTEKGKDVELRCDPISGHTALYWYRQSLGQGLEFLIYFQGNSAPDKSGLPSDRFSAERTGGSVSTLTIQRTQQEDSAVYLCASSAAGGPGTDTQYFGPGTRLTVL.

The rearrangement links TRBV5-1 to TRBJ2-3, with 11 bases aligning to TRBD2. Germline CDR1 is SGHRS and CDR2 is YFSETQ. V dropped 4 bases and J dropped 2; count of bases not matched to a gene: 6. This CDR3 has 16 amino acids. The CDR3 DNA follows: TGCGCCAGCAGCCCTCTAGCGGGGGGCCTCACAGATACGCAGTATTTT. Encoded protein: CASSPLAGGLTDTQYF. The full variable domain, its missing parts supplied by reference TRBV5-1 and TRBJ2-3, is KAGVTQTPRYLIKTRGQQVTLSCSPISGHRSVSWYQQTPGQGLQFLFEYFSETQRNKGNFPGRFSGRQFSNSRSEMNVSTLELGDSALYLCASSPLAGGLTDTQYFGPGTRLTVL.

This clone was observed a handful of times. The chain has TRBV7-5 and TRBJ1-3; the table's D call of TRBD1 was not tested on the DNA. TRBV7-5 is described as a pseudogene. The CDR3 totals 19 residues. The CDR3 reads CARSRLRDRLVYRGNTIYF. For the CDR3, the DNA is TGTGCCAGAAGCCGGCTCCGGGACAGATTAGTATACCGGGGAAACACCATATATTTT.

The chain recombines TRBV7-8 with TRBJ1-5, with TRBD1 identical over 7 bases. This CDR3 comprises 16 residues. Germline V gene data show CDR1 as SGHVS and CDR2 as FQNEAQ. V lost 1 base to trimming and J lost 4 bases; unmatched junction nucleotides: 7. CDR3 sequence: CASSLEAGGWNQPQHF. As DNA, the CDR3 is TGTGCCAGCAGCTTAGAGGCAGGGGGGTGGAATCAGCCCCAGCATTTT.

The chain uses TRBV28 and TRBJ2-3; 13 bases agree with TRBD2. The CDR3 has 18 amino acids. The germline V gene has CDR1 MDHEN and CDR2 SYDVKM. With 2 bases clipped from V and 3 bases from J, the junction kept 8 bases outside the gene matches. The CDR3 sequence: CASSLELAGGQWTDTQYF. In DNA form, the CDR3 reads TGTGCCAGCAGTTTAGAACTAGCGGGGGGGCAGTGGACAGATACGCAGTATTTT.

In its sample, this clone was seen many times. The genes are TRBV7-9 and TRBJ2-5; D is undetermined. Between the trimmed V and J ends, which lost 5 bases and 5 bases, there was a span of 12 bases. This CDR3 region has 13 residues. The germline gives CDR1 SEHNR, CDR2 FQNEAQ (reference sequence). This CDR3 is CASSLPPTETQYF. Written as DNA, the CDR3 is TGTGCCAGCAGCCTTCCGCCTACGGAGACCCAGTACTTC.